The rows below give T cell receptor beta chains drawn from one sample of a study of blood T cell repertoires in COVID-19. The protocol was immunoSEQ multiplex PCR, while the TCRdb copy is restricted to in-frame clones and leaves out a portion. Of 170,000 or so clones detected, around 80% appear once; the ten largest clones hold 15% to 20%. Sequencing input: PBMCs or T cells enriched from blood (not recorded which). The receptors originated from a woman aged 45-65 years who had recovered from COVID-19. The CDR3 runs from the conserved cysteine through the conserved F or W. A D gene is named only where the DNA matches it firmly. Clone sizes are given selectively: once, few, many, or a class where the clone is expanded.

17	NA	TRBV28	few	TRBJ2-7	TGTGCCAGCAGTTTAATGTTTTCGGGACGGGGGACCTACGAGCAGTACTTC	CASSLMFSGRGTYEQYF
16	NA	TRBV2	NA	TRBJ2-5	TGTGCCAGCAGATCTGGAGAACTGGGAGATGAAGAGACCCAGTACTTC	CASRSGELGDEETQYF
12	NA	TRBV5-6	once	TRBJ2-7	TGTGCCAGCAGCTTGATTAGCTACGAGCAGTACTTC	CASSLISYEQYF
18	NA	TRBV28	once	TRBJ2-2	TGTGCCAGCATCTATGGGGGTAGGGGGAGAGGTGGCACCGGGGAGCTGTTTTTT	CASIYGGRGRGGTGELFF
13	NA	TRBV6-5	NA	TRBJ1-1	TGTGCCAGCCTACAGGCGGCGAACACTGAAGCTTTCTTT	CASLQAANTEAFF
11	NA	TRBV6-5	NA	TRBJ2-5	TGTGCCAGCAGTCAGGAAGAGACCCAGTACTTC	CASSQEETQYF
13	TRBD1	TRBV29-1	NA	TRBJ2-5	TGCAGCGTTCGGCAGGGGGCCGCGGAGACCCAGTACTTC	CSVRQGAAETQYF
15	NA	TRBV9	NA	TRBJ2-1	TGTGCCAGCGGATTACAGGGAGAGGCCTACAATGAGCAGTTCTTC	CASGLQGEAYNEQFF
12	NA	TRBV12-3/TRBV12-4	NA	TRBJ1-2	TGTGCCAGTGGACAGACCTCCTATGGCTACACCTTC	CASGQTSYGYTF
17	TRBD2	TRBV4-2	NA	TRBJ2-3	TGTGCCAGCAGCCAAGGAGGGGCGGGAGGAAGGGCAGATACGCAGTATTTT	CASSQGGAGGRADTQYF
17	NA	TRBV6-1	NA	TRBJ2-6	TGTGCCAGCAGTGAATACCCCACTTACTCTGGGGCCAACGTCCTGACTTTC	CASSEYPTYSGANVLTF
16	NA	TRBV6-1	NA	TRBJ1-3	TGTGCCAGCAGTGGTCGACATCAGTCTCTGTGGAACACCATATATTTT	CASSGRHQSLWNTIYF
13	TRBD1	TRBV24-1	NA	TRBJ2-5	TGTGCCACGAAGGACAGGGTTGTGGAGACCCAGTACTTC	CATKDRVVETQYF
15	TRBD2	TRBV11-2	NA	TRBJ2-7	TGTGCCAGCAGCTTTGGGGGGGGAAGCTCCTACGAGCAGTACTTC	CASSFGGGSSYEQYF
14	NA	TRBV2	NA	TRBJ1-5	TGTGCCAGCACCCAAGGGGCAGGTAGCCAGCCCCAGCATTTT	CASTQGAGSQPQHF
15	TRBD2	TRBV27	NA	TRBJ2-2	TGTGCCAGCACCCCTGGGACTAGCGGGGCCGGGGAGCTGTTTTTT	CASTPGTSGAGELFF
16	NA	TRBV28	NA	TRBJ1-6	TGTGCCAGCAGTCAACGACGACAGACCCGGGCGTCACCCCTCCACTTT	CASSQRRQTRASPLHF
16	NA	TRBV7-7	NA	TRBJ1-5	TGTGCCAGCAGAAAAAGGGTTGGGTCGGGAAATCAGCCCCAGCATTTT	CASRKRVGSGNQPQHF
14	NA	TRBV5-1	NA	TRBJ2-5	TGCGCCAGCAGCTTGACAGGGACACAAGAGACCCAGTACTTC	CASSLTGTQETQYF
14	NA	TRBV19	NA	TRBJ1-2	TGTGCCAGTAGCGGGTCGGCCGCGGGCTATGGCTACACCTTC	CASSGSAAGYGYTF
13	TRBD1	TRBV3-1/TRBV3-2	few	TRBJ1-6	TGTGCCAGCAGACAGGGGCCCAATTCACCCCTCCACTTT	CASRQGPNSPLHF
20	TRBD1	TRBV19	NA	TRBJ2-2	TGTGCCAGTAGTATATCTCGCGGACAGGCCTCCCATATTAACACCGGGGAGCTGTTTTTT	CASSISRGQASHINTGELFF
16	NA	TRBV7-6	NA	TRBJ1-3	TGTGCCAGCAGCTTAGCTGGAGGGTACTCTGGAAACACCATATATTTT	CASSLAGGYSGNTIYF
15	TRBD1	TRBV5-6	once	TRBJ1-5	TGTGCCAGCAGTAACAGGGGGCACCTCAATCAGCCCCAGCATTTT	CASSNRGHLNQPQHF
14	TRBD1	TRBV7-2	NA	TRBJ1-2	TGTGCCAGCAGCACCCGACAGGGGGCGGATGGCTACACCTTC	CASSTRQGADGYTF
17	NA	TRBV7-8	NA	TRBJ2-7	TGTGCCAGCAGCTTAGAGTCCCCGCTAGCCTTCTCCTACGAGCAGTACTTC	CASSLESPLAFSYEQYF
16	TRBD2	TRBV25-1	NA	TRBJ2-3	TGTGCCAGCAGTGAAGGGACTAGCGGGAGCACAGATACGCAGTATTTT	CASSEGTSGSTDTQYF
13	NA	TRBV27	NA	TRBJ1-4	TGTGCCAGCACCACAGGGTCTAATGAAAAACTGTTTTTT	CASTTGSNEKLFF
14	TRBD1	TRBV19	NA	TRBJ1-5	TGTGCCAGTAGTATATCAGGGGGTAATCAGCCCCAGCATTTT	CASSISGGNQPQHF
12	NA	TRBV6-5	few	TRBJ2-7	TGTGCCAGCAGTTACCTCCGGGGAGAGCAGTACTTC	CASSYLRGEQYF
11	NA	TRBV18	NA	TRBJ2-1	TGTGCCAGCTCACCCGGAGTAGGGCAGTTCTTC	CASSPGVGQFF
13	TRBD2	TRBV5-4	NA	TRBJ2-7	TGTGCCAGCAGCTTGGACGGCGGGAGGGCGGTGTACTTC	CASSLDGGRAVYF
14	NA	TRBV30	NA	TRBJ1-6	TGTGCCTGGAGGACCGGGTCCTATAATTCACCCCTCCACTTT	CAWRTGSYNSPLHF
15	TRBD1	TRBV6-5	once	TRBJ2-7	TGTGCCAGCAGCTACCAGGACAGGGCGTTTTACGAGCAGTACTTC	CASSYQDRAFYEQYF
14	TRBD2	TRBV24-1	once	TRBJ2-3	TGTGCCACCAGTGTAGGGATGGGCGGGAGTACGCAGTATTTT	CATSVGMGGSTQYF
12	NA	TRBV6-5	NA	TRBJ2-3	TGTGCCAGCAGTCTGCAGTTGGATACGCAGTATTTT	CASSLQLDTQYF
13	NA	TRBV7-9	NA	TRBJ2-1	TGTGCCAGCAGCTTATACAGTATTAATGAGCAGTTCTTC	CASSLYSINEQFF
14	TRBD1	TRBV5-8	NA	TRBJ2-7	TGTGCCAGCAGCCCTCGGACAGGACACTACGAGCAGTACTTC	CASSPRTGHYEQYF
15	NA	TRBV5-1	NA	TRBJ2-2	TGCGCCAGCAGCTTCGAACAGGTCCGCACCGGGGAGCTGTTTTTT	CASSFEQVRTGELFF
16	NA	TRBV9	NA	TRBJ2-1	TGTGCCAGCAGCGTAGTAGCGGCACTCTCCTACAATGAGCAGTTCTTC	CASSVVAALSYNEQFF